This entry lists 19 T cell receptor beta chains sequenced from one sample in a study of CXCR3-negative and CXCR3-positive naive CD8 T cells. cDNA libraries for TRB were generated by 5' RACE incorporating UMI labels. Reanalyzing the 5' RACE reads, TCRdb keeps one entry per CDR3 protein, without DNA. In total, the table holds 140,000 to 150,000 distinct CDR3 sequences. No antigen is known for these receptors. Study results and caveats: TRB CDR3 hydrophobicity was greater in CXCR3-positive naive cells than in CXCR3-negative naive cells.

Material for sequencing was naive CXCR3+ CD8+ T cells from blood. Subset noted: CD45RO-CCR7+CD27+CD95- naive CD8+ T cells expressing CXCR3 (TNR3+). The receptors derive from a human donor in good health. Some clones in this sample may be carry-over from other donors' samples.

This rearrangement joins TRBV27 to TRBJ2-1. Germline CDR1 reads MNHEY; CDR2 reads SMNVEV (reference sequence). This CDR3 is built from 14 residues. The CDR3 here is CASSLFEQSNEQFF.

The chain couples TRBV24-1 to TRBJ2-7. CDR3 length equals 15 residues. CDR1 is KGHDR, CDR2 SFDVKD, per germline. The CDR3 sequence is CATSDRTDRSYEQYF.

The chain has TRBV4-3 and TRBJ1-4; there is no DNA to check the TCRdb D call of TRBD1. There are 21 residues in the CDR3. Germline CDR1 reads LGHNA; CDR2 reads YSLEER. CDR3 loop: CASSQDSRGGTLGSSVEKLFF.

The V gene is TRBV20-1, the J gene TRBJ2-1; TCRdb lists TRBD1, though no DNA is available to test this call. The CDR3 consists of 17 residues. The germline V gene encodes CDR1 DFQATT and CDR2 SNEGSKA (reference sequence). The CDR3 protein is CSASTRDYNYRSNEQFF.

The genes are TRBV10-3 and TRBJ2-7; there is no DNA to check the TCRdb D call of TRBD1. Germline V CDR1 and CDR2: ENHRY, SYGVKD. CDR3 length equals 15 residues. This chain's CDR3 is CAVSQGTDFAYEQYF.

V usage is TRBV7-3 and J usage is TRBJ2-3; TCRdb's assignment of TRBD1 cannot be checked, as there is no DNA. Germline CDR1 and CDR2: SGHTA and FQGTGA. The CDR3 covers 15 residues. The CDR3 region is CASSFGGRGTDTQYF.

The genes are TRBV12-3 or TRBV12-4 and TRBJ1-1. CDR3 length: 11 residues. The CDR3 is CASSKKLVAFF.

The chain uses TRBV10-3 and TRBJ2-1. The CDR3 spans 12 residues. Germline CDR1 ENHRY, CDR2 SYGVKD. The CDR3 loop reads CAISESGNEQFF.

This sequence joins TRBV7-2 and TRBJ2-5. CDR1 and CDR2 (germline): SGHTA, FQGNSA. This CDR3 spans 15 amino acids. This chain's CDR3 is CASSLLAGDKETQYF.

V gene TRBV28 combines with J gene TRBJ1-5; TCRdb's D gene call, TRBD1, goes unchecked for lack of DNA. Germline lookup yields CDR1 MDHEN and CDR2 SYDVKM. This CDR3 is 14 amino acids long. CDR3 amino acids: CASSFVRVNQPQHF.

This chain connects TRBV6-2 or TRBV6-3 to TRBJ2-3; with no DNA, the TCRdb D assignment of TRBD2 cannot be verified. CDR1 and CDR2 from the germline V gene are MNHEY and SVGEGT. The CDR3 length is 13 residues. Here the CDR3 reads CASSLAYTDTQYF.

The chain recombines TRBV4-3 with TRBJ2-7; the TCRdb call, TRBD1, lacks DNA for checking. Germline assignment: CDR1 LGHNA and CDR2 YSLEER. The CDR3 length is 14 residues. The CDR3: CASSPGQGAEGKYF.

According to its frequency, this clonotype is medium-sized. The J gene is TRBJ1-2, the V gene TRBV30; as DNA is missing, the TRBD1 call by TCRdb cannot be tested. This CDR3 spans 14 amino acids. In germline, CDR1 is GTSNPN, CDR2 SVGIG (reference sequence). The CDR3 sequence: CAWSSGATNYGYTF.

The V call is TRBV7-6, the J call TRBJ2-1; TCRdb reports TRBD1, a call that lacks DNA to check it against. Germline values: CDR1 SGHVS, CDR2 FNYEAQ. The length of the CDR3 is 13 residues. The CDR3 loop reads CASSLARVGEQFF.

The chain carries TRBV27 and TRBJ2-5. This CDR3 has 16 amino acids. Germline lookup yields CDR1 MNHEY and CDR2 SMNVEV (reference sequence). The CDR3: CASSLSLGRSQETQYF.

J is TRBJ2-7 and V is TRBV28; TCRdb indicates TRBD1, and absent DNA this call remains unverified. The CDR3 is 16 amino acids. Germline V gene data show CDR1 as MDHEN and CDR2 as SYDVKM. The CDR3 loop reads CASRSGTGGVSYEQYF.

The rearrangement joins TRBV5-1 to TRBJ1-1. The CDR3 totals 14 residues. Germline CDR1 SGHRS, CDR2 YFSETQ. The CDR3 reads CASSLEAQNTEAFF.

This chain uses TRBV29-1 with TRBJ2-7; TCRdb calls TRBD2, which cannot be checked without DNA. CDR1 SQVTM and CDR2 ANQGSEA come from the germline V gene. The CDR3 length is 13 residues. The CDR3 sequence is CSVVSPSSYEQYF.

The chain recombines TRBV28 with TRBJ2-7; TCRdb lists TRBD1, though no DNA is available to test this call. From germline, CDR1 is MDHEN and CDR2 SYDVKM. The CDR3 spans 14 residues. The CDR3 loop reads CASSSGTGYYEQYF.